Following are 18 T cell receptor beta chains from one sample sequenced in a study of shared clonotypes between healthy human individuals. The protocol was immunoSEQ multiplex PCR, while the TCRdb copy is restricted to in-frame clones and leaves out a portion. The sample has around 600,000 clones; roughly 95% are singletons. Naive CD8 cells lacked CD45RO, underwent positive selection for CCR7 and left out terminally differentiated effector memory CD45RA+ cells. The sample taken for sequencing was naive CD8+ T cells sorted from blood. The receptors here all came from a woman younger than 45 in good health.

The chain uses TRBV28 and TRBJ2-2; 8 bases are a match to TRBD2. Trimming took 3 bases from V and 1 from J; bases not matched to a gene: 4. The CDR3 spans 16 residues. CDR1 and CDR2 from the germline V gene are MDHEN and SYDVKM. This CDR3 is CASSFEAGGNTGELFF. CDR3 coding DNA: TGTGCCAGCAGTTTTGAGGCGGGAGGGAACACCGGGGAGCTGTTTTTT. The full variable domain, with the rest looked up from reference TRBV28 and TRBJ2-2, is DVKVTQSSRYLVKRTGEKVFLECVQDMDHENMFWYRQDPGLGLRLIYFSYDVKMKEKGDIPEGYSVSREKKERFSLILESASTNQTSMYLCASSFEAGGNTGELFFGEGSRLTVL.

This sequence joins TRBV19 and TRBJ2-1; 10 bases map to TRBD2. From germline, CDR1 is LNHDA and CDR2 SQIVND (reference sequence). The CDR3 spans 13 residues. Unmatched junction bases numbered 3, after V lost 7 bases and J lost 6 bases. CDR3 in DNA: TGTGCCAGTACCCTAGCGGGAGCCAATGAGCAGTTCTTC. It codes for CASTLAGANEQFF.

The chain couples TRBV30 to TRBJ2-1; no firm D call. CDR3 size: 14 residues. The V end lost 0 bases, the J end lost 5 bases, and 11 bases lay between the germline ends. Per germline, CDR1 GTSNPN and CDR2 SVGIG (reference sequence). CDR3 residues: CAWSVALPDNEQFF. CDR3 bases: TGTGCCTGGAGTGTAGCGCTACCCGACAATGAGCAGTTCTTC.

V usage is TRBV2 and J usage is TRBJ2-3; TRBD2 might be the D (5 bases). The germline V gene encodes CDR1 SNHLY and CDR2 FYNNEI. This CDR3 has 13 amino acids. CDR3 bases: TGTGCTAAACCGGGGTTAAGACCAGATACGCAGTATTTT. This translates into CAKPGLRPDTQYF.

The chain couples TRBV11-3 to TRBJ1-4; D ambiguous. The CDR3 has 14 residues. V was pared by 2 bases and J by 5 bases, with 9 bases between. Germline loops: CDR1 SGHNT, CDR2 YENEEA. CDR3: CASSLTSSNEKLFF. CDR3 coding DNA: TGTGCCAGCAGCTTAACCAGCTCAAATGAAAAACTGTTTTTT. Full variable domain (rest looked up from reference TRBV11-3 and TRBJ1-4): EAGVVQSPRYKIIEKKQPVAFWCNPISGHNTLYWYLQNLGQGPELLIRYENEEAVDDSQLPKDRFSAERLKGVDSTLKIQPAELGDSAVYLCASSLTSSNEKLFFGSGTQLSVL.

The rearrangement uses TRBV5-1 and TRBJ2-7; the match to TRBD2 covers 10 bases. This CDR3 has 17 residues. The germline V gene has CDR1 SGHRS and CDR2 YFSETQ. V shed 5 bases, J shed 6 bases, and the junction held 17 bases outside the gene matches. The CDR3 DNA sequence: TGCGCCAGCAGTCGGGGCTTCAAAACTAGCGGGACTCCCGAGCAGTACTTC. Translation gives CASSRGFKTSGTPEQYF.

A remark on this clone: Other DNA variants within this sample encode the same CDR3. The CDR3 is CASSPGGNQPQHF. The CDR3 nucleotides read TGTGCCAGCAGCCCAGGTGGCAATCAGCCCCAGCATTTT. The chain employs TRBV6-5 and TRBJ1-5; no definite D call. Per the germline V gene, CDR1 is MNHEY and CDR2 is SVGAGI. CDR3 length: 13 amino acids. V was pared by 6 bases and J by 2 bases, with 8 bases between.

The chain combines TRBV27 with TRBJ2-7; D not resolved. The ends were cut back, 1 base at V and 0 bases at J, with 10 bases in the middle. Per the germline V gene, CDR1 is MNHEY and CDR2 is SMNVEV (reference sequence). The CDR3 is 15 amino acids. As DNA, the CDR3 is TGTGCCAGCAGTTTATTTCACAGCTCCTCCTACGAGCAGTACTTC. Protein sequence: CASSLFHSSSYEQYF.

The chain couples TRBV29-1 to TRBJ2-5; TRBD1 is a possible D gene (6 bases). The germline V gene encodes CDR1 SQVTM and CDR2 ANQGSEA. The ends were cut back, 3 bases at V and 2 bases at J, with 16 bases in the middle. There are 15 residues in the CDR3. The CDR3 bases are TGCAGCGTTGAGGGACACTGGATGGGGCAAGAGACCCAGTACTTC. Translating gives CSVEGHWMGQETQYF.

For this clone: This sample also contains other DNA sequences that code for the same CDR3. V and J are TRBV6-5 and TRBJ1-1, with D hard to call. Germline lookup yields CDR1 MNHEY and CDR2 SVGAGI. V lost 0 bases, J lost 0 bases, and 2 bases lay in between. The CDR3 length is 13 residues. The CDR3 loop is CASSYSLNTEAFF. For the CDR3, the DNA is TGTGCCAGCAGTTACTCCCTGAACACTGAAGCTTTCTTT.

This chain links TRBV4-1 with TRBJ2-7; the D gene is possibly TRBD2 (6 bases). In germline, CDR1 is MGHRA, CDR2 YSYEKL. The CDR3 contains 14 residues. The germline V and J ends were trimmed by 1 base and 2 bases, with 9 bases remaining between them. This CDR3 reads CASSQGGGAYEQYF. For the CDR3, the DNA is TGCGCCAGCAGCCAAGGCGGAGGGGCCTACGAGCAGTACTTC.

In DNA, the CDR3 is TGTGCCAGCTCACCACTAGGTCCCACCTACGAGCAGTACTTC. Protein: CASSPLGPTYEQYF. V and J are TRBV18 and TRBJ2-7; no definite D call. The CDR3 is made up of 14 amino acids. The germline V and J ends were trimmed by 1 base and 2 bases, with 9 bases remaining between them. Germline V gene data show CDR1 as KGHSH and CDR2 as LQKENI. Full variable domain (outside the CDR3, taken from reference TRBV18 and TRBJ2-7): NAGVMQNPRHLVRRRGQEARLRCSPMKGHSHVYWYRQLPEEGLKFMVYLQKENIIDESGMPKERFSAEFPKEGPSILRIQQVVRGDSAAYFCASSPLGPTYEQYFGPGTRLTVT.

The rearrangement links TRBV19 to TRBJ2-1; no definite D call. The CDR3 sequence is 15 residues long. Trimming stripped 6 bases from V and 0 bases from J, with 12 bases between. Germline V lookup: CDR1 LNHDA, CDR2 SQIVND (reference sequence). The CDR3 loop is CASRSDPSSYNEQFF. The CDR3 nucleotides read TGTGCCAGTAGATCCGACCCTAGCTCCTACAATGAGCAGTTCTTC.

The V and J genes are TRBV30 and TRBJ1-5; D gene ambiguous. This CDR3 is built from 14 residues. Trimming removed 0 bases at V and 4 bases at J, with 10 bases between. The germline V gene encodes CDR1 GTSNPN and CDR2 SVGIG (reference sequence). This CDR3 is CAWSVRRNNQPQHF. The CDR3 DNA follows: TGTGCCTGGAGTGTACGACGGAATAATCAGCCCCAGCATTTT.

V usage is TRBV6-1 and J usage is TRBJ2-7, with D perhaps TRBD1 or TRBD2 (5 bases each). Per germline, CDR1 MNHNS and CDR2 SASEGT. V lost 5 bases and J lost 7, with 18 bases in between. The CDR3 is 14 residues long. CDR3 residues: CASSIYRTPKEQYF. The CDR3 DNA reads TGTGCCAGCAGTATATACAGGACTCCTAAGGAGCAGTACTTC.

This chain links TRBV18 with TRBJ2-7, with TRBD1 identical over 7 bases. Germline V gene sequence: CDR1 KGHSH, CDR2 LQKENI. Germline trimming cut 4 bases from V and 4 bases from J; bases unmatched to any gene: 7. The CDR3 has 14 amino acids. CDR3 DNA: TGTGCCAGCTCACTGGGACAGTCCTCATACGAGCAGTACTTC. Translation gives CASSLGQSSYEQYF.

The genes are TRBV7-8 and TRBJ2-7; 8 bases align to TRBD2. The CDR3 length is 16 residues. CDR1 is SGHVS, CDR2 FQNEAQ, per germline. V gave up 4 bases and J gave up 4 bases; unmatched junction bases: 12. The CDR3 reads CASSSGGREAHYEQYF. Written as DNA, the CDR3 is TGTGCCAGCAGCTCAGGAGGGCGGGAGGCCCATTACGAGCAGTACTTC.

The gene calls are TRBV4-1 and TRBJ2-1, with D unclear. This CDR3 is built from 14 residues. Looked up from germline, CDR1 is MGHRA and CDR2 is YSYEKL. V was clipped by 4 bases and J by 5 bases, with 12 bases between them. CDR3 coding DNA: TGCGCCAGCAGCCTCGACCTCAGGAACAATGAGCAGTTCTTC. The encoded protein is CASSLDLRNNEQFF.